This section outlines one T cell receptor beta chain sequence together with its context. This clone was seen a few times. Its antigen remains unidentified. Per-base qualities were not stored, and no clone one base away is much larger. In the prospective study, participants were about 18 to 95 years old, resided in fewer than 25 geographic areas of the United States, and were enrolled through a virtual design. To assign participants to cohorts, the prospective study relied on clinical history that participants themselves reported in a screening survey and a study questionnaire. Each participant in the prospective study had whole blood, serum and a nasopharyngeal or oropharyngeal swab collected by mobile phlebotomists. Participants in the prospective study had the option to provide additional blood draws and questionnaires over an approximately 2-month period. Before DNA extraction, prospective study blood samples were shipped either frozen or at room temperature.

This entry comes from a study of blood T cell repertoires in COVID-19 (dated by TCRdb to the early 2020s). The study in broad terms: Samples from collaborators originated in the United States, Italy and Spain and spanned both the acute and convalescent phases of COVID-19. The material from the prospective study consisted of cDNA or gDNA derived from T cells, B-cell-depleted T cells, or PBMCs. The samples were drawn from two sources: the first 160 participants of the ongoing ImmuneRACE study, and 1,000 to 1,500 subjects contributed by 6 global collaborators. Nearly every sample came with metadata listing a de-identified subject ID, COVID-19 status, age in years and sex. The repertoires were released in a freely available public database intended as a resource for research on the immune response to SARS-CoV-2. Where available, HLA class I and class II types were taken from metadata supplied by the sample provider and were not determined by assay-based typing. Subjects who had been exposed to COVID-19, were actively infected with it, or had recovered from it provided the deeply sampled blood TCRbeta repertoires that made up the dataset. What the study reported, not specific to this receptor: Clinical and demographic metadata were provided uncurated, with the amount varying by source and participant.

TCRbeta CDR3 regions were amplified from genomic DNA using the immunoSEQ Assay, a bias-controlled multiplex PCR. Per the source publication's procedure: The number of nucleated cells in each sample was estimated from the amplification of reference gene primers within the assay. To quantify the absolute abundance of each unique TCRbeta CDR3 rearrangement, sequence reads were collapsed and filtered. For each sample, productive Simpson clonality was calculated as the square root of Simpson's diversity index over productive rearrangements. TCRdb retrieved this table from immuneACCESS and kept in-frame rearrangements only. Not all clones are present; in checked studies, unresolved V genes account for under half, and no reason is known for the remainder. Clonal size and the V and J genes are those of that table, whereas D and trimming came from the DNA. The sample includes some 240,000 clones, with about 88% observed a single time. Approximately 4.3% of the sample belongs to the ten largest clones.

Based on the germline V gene (reference sequence), the CDR1 and CDR2 sequences are LNHDA and SQIVND. Trimming costs V 10 bases and J 4 bases, and their ends lie 20 bases apart. Including cysteine and phenylalanine, the CDR3 has 15 amino acids. This entry keeps only the CDR3 DNA: 45 bases, framed from base 1. Recombination connected TRBV19 to TRBJ1-5; the D gene is possibly TRBD1, with 6 bases matching. Sequenced sample: PBMCs or T cells enriched from blood (not recorded which). This sequence was found in a man aged 25 to 45 with acute COVID-19. The DNA sequence is TGTGCCACTCTTGACCGACAGGTCTTTAATCAGCCCCAGCATTTT. Its coded protein is CATLDRQVFNQPQHF.